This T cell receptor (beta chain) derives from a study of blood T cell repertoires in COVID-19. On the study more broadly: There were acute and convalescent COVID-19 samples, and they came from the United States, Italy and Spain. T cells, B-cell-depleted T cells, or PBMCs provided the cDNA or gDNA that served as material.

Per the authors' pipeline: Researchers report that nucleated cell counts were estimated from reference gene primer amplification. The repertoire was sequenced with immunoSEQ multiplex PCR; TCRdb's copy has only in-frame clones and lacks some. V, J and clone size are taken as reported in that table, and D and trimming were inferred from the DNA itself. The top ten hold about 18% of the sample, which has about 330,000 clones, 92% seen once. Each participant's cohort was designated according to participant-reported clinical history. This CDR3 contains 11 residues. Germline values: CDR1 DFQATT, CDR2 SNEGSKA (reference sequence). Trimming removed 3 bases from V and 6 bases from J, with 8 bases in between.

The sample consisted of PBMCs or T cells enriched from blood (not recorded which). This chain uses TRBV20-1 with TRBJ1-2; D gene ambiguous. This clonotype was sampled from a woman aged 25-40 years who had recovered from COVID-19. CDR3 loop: CSARGLDGYTF. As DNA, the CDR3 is TGCAGTGCTAGGGGCTTGGATGGCTACACCTTC.